The clone carrying this T cell receptor (beta chain) was recorded a few times. Germline lookup yields CDR1 SGHNT and CDR2 YYREEE (reference sequence). This CDR3 contains 16 residues. V lost 5 bases, J lost 5 bases, and 19 bases lay in between. TCRdb recomputed calls from the RT-PCR reads with MiXCR, one row per CDR3 protein. Here the sample spans 650,000 to 800,000 distinct CDR3 sequences, more than 13% being singletons. The J gene is TRBJ2-2, the V gene TRBV5-4; D could derive from TRBD1 or TRBD2 (6 bases each). The sequence was obtained from a female donor in good health, serving as a healthy control. The sequenced sample was memory CD4+ T cells from blood. This chain's CDR3 is CASRTPEGGRTGELFF. In nucleotides, the CDR3 is TGTGCCAGCAGAACCCCCGAGGGGGGTAGGACCGGGGAGCTGTTTTTT.